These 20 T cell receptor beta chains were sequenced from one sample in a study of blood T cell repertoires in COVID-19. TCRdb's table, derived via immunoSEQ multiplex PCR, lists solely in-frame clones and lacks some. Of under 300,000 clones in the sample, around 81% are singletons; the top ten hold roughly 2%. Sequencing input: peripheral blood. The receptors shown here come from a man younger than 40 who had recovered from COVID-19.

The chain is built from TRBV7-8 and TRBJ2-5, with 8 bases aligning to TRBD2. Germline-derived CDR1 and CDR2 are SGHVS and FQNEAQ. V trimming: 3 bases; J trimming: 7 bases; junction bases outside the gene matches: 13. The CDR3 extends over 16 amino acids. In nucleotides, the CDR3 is TGTGCCAGCAGCTTGGGTGGACTAGCCCCCGAGGGGACCCAGTACTTC. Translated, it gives CASSLGGLAPEGTQYF. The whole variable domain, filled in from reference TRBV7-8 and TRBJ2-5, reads GAGVSQSPRYKVAKRGQDVALRCDPISGHVSLFWYQQALGQGPEFLTYFQNEAQLDKSGLPSDRFFAERPEGSVSTLKIQRTQQEDSAVYLCASSLGGLAPEGTQYFGPGTRLLVL.

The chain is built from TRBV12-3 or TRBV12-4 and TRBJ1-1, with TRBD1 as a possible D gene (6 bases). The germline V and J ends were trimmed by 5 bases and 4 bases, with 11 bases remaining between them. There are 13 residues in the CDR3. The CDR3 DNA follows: TGTGCCAGCAGTCCGGGGGGCGGCACTGAAGCTTTCTTT. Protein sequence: CASSPGGGTEAFF.

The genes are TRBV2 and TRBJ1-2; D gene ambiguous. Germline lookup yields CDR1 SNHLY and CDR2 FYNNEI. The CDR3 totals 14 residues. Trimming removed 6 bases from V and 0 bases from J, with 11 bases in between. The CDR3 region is CASSAGGSNYGYTF. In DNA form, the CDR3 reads TGTGCCAGCAGCGCGGGAGGGTCTAACTATGGCTACACCTTC.

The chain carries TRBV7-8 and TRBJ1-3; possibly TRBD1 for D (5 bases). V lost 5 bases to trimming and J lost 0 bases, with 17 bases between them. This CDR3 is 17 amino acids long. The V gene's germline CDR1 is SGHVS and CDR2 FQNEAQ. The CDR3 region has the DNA TGTGCCAGCAGCGACAAGGGGTCCCCGAGCTCTGGAAACACCATATATTTT. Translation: CASSDKGSPSSGNTIYF. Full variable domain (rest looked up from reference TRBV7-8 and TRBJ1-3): GAGVSQSPRYKVAKRGQDVALRCDPISGHVSLFWYQQALGQGPEFLTYFQNEAQLDKSGLPSDRFFAERPEGSVSTLKIQRTQQEDSAVYLCASSDKGSPSSGNTIYFGEGSWLTVV.

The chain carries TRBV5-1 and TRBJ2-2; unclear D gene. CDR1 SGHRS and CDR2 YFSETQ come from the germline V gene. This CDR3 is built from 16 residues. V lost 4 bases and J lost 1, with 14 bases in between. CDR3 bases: TGCGCCAGCAGCATGGAACAACATGGGAACACCGGGGAGCTGTTTTTT. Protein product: CASSMEQHGNTGELFF.

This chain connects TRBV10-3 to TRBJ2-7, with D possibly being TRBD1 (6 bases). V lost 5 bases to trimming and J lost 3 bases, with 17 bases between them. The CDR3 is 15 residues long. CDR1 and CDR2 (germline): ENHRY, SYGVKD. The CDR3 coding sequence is TGTGCCATCAGTACCCGGACAGCTAGATACTACGAGCAGTACTTC. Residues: CAISTRTARYYEQYF.

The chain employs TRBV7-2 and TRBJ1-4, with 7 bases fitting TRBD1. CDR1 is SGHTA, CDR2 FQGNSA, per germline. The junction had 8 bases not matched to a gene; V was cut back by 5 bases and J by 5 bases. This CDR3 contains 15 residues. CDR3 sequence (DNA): TGTGCCAGCAGCCCCCAGACAGGGCCCAATGAAAAACTGTTTTTT. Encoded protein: CASSPQTGPNEKLFF.

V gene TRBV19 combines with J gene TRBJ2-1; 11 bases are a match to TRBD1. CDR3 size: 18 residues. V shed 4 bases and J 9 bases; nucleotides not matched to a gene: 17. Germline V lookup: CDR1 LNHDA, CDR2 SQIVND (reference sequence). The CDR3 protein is CASSKRYPGQGVPSEQFF. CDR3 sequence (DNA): TGTGCCAGTAGTAAAAGATACCCGGGACAGGGGGTACCTTCTGAGCAGTTCTTC.

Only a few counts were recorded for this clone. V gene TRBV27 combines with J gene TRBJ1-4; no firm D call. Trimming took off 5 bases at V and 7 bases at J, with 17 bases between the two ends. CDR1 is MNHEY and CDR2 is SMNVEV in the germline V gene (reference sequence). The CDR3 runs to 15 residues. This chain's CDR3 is CASSLGMRAGEKLFF. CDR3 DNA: TGTGCCAGCAGTCTGGGTATGCGGGCGGGTGAAAAACTGTTTTTT.

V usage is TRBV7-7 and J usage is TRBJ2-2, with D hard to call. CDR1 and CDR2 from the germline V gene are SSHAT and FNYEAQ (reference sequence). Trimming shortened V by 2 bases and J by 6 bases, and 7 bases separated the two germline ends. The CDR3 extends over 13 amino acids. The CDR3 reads CASSLIFAGELFF. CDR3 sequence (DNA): TGTGCCAGCAGCTTAATCTTCGCCGGGGAGCTGTTTTTT. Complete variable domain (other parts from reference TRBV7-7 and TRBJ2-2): GAGVSQSPRYKVTKRGQDVTLRCDPISSHATLYWYQQALGQGPEFLTYFNYEAQPDKSGLPSDRFSAERPEGSISTLTIQRTEQRDSAMYRCASSLIFAGELFFGEGSRLTVL.

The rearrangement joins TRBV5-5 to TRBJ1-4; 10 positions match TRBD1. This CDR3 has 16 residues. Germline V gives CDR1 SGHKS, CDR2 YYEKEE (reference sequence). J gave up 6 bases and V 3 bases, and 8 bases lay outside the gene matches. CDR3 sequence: CASSSAWGQGYEKLFF. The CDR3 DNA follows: TGTGCCAGCAGCTCTGCGTGGGGACAGGGGTATGAAAAACTGTTTTTT.

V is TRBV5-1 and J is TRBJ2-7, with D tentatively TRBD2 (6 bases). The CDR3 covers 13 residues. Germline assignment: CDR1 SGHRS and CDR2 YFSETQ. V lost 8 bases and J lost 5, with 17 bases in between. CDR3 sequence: CASKKAPGDEQYF. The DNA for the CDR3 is TGCGCCAGTAAAAAAGCCCCGGGGGACGAGCAGTACTTC.

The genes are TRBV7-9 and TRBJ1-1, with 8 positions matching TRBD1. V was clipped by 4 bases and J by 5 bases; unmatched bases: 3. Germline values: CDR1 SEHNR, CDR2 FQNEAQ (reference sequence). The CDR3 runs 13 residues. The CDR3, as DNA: TGTGCCAGCAGCTCAAGACAGGGGACTGAAGCTTTCTTT. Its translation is CASSSRQGTEAFF.

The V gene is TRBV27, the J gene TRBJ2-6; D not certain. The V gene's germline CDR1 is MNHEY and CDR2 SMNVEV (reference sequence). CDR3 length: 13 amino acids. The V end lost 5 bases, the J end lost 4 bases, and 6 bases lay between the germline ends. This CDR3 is CASSRPGANVLTF. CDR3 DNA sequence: TGTGCCAGCAGTCGTCCCGGGGCCAACGTCCTGACTTTC.

DNA of the CDR3: TGCGCCAGCAGCTTGAGTGGAGGGAACCGGTCACCCCTCCACTTT. Amino acid sequence: CASSLSGGNRSPLHF. The chain links TRBV5-1 to TRBJ1-6; D gene unclear. The CDR3 sequence is 15 residues long. Trimming cost V 1 base and J 10 bases, with 15 bases left between them. Germline V gene lookup returns CDR1 SGHRS and CDR2 YFSETQ. Full variable domain (rest looked up from reference TRBV5-1 and TRBJ1-6): KAGVTQTPRYLIKTRGQQVTLSCSPISGHRSVSWYQQTPGQGLQFLFEYFSETQRNKGNFPGRFSGRQFSNSRSEMNVSTLELGDSALYLCASSLSGGNRSPLHFGNGTRLTVT.

Here the CDR3 reads CASSPGAYTF. In DNA form, the CDR3 reads TGTGCCAGCAGCCCAGGGGCCTACACCTTC. The V and J genes are TRBV7-2 and TRBJ1-2; D may be TRBD1 (6 bases). Trimming pared 5 bases from V and 10 bases from J, leaving 8 bases between. The CDR3 length is 10 residues. Per germline, CDR1 SGHTA and CDR2 FQGNSA. Supplemented by reference TRBV7-2 and TRBJ1-2, the full variable domain reads GAGVSQSPSNKVTEKGKDVELRCDPISGHTALYWYRQSLGQGLEFLIYFQGNSAPDKSGLPSDRFSAERTGGSVSTLTIQRTQQEDSAVYLCASSPGAYTFGSGTRLTVV.

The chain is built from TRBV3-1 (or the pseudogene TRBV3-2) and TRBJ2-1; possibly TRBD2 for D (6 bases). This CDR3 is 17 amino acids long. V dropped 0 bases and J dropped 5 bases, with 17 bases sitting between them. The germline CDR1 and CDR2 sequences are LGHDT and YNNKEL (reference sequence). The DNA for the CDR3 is TGTGCCAGCAGCCAAGACCAGGGCGGGGCTTCCCACAATGAGCAGTTCTTC. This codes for CASSQDQGGASHNEQFF.

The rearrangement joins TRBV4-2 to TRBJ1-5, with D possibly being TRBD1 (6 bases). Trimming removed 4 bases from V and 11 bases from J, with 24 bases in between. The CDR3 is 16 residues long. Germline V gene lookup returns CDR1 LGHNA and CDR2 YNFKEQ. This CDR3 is CASSRSHQGTGPTQHF. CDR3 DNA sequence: TGTGCCAGCAGCCGAAGTCACCAGGGGACCGGGCCGACCCAGCATTTT.

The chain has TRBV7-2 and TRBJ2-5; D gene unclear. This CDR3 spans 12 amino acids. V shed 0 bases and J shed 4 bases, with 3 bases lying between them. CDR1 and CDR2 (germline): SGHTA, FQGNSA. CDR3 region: CASSLARETQYF. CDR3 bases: TGTGCCAGCAGCTTAGCGCGAGAGACCCAGTACTTC.

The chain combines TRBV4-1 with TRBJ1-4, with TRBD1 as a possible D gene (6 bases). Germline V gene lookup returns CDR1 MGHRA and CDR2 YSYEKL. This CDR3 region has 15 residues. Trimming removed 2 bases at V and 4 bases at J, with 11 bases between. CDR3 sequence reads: CASSQNHRDNEKLFF. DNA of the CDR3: TGCGCCAGCAGCCAAAATCACAGGGATAATGAAAAACTGTTTTTT.